The 9 T cell receptor beta chains presented below share a single source sample, sequenced in a study of shared clonotypes between healthy human individuals. Sequenced by immunoSEQ multiplex PCR; TCRdb stores in-frame clones only, minus some. The table has more than 2,000,000 clones, approximately 95% seen once. Sequencing was carried out using naive CD4+ T cells from PBMCs. Subset given: CD45RA+ positively selected. These receptors originate from a man between 18 and 29 years old in good health. Some clones in this sample may be carry-over from other donors' samples.

CDR3 loop: CSVASQNTEAFF. In DNA form, the CDR3 reads TGCAGCGTTGCCTCACAGAACACTGAAGCTTTCTTT. This sequence joins TRBV29-1 and TRBJ1-1, with D unresolved. This CDR3 comprises 12 residues. V lost 4 bases and J lost 1, with 7 bases in between. Germline V lookup: CDR1 SQVTM, CDR2 ANQGSEA.

The V gene is TRBV18, the J gene TRBJ1-3; D uncertain. The ends were cut back, 3 bases at V and 0 bases at J, with 9 bases in the middle. This CDR3 region has 15 residues. Germline V gene sequence: CDR1 KGHSH, CDR2 LQKENI. The CDR3 DNA follows: TGTGCCAGCTCACCGGACGGGAGCTCTGGAAACACCATATATTTT. Translated, it gives CASSPDGSSGNTIYF.

For this clone: Other DNA sequences in this specimen translate into the identical CDR3. The V call is TRBV11-3, the J call TRBJ2-3; D not certain. This CDR3 spans 12 amino acids. Trimming took off 5 bases at V and 2 bases at J, with 5 bases between the two ends. The V gene's germline CDR1 is SGHNT and CDR2 YENEEA. The CDR3 protein is CASSLNTDTQYF. The CDR3 region has the DNA TGTGCCAGCAGCCTTAACACAGATACGCAGTATTTT.

This chain uses TRBV2 with TRBJ2-1; TRBD2 is a possible D gene (5 bases). Trimming cost V 4 bases and J 8 bases, with 12 bases left between them. CDR1 is SNHLY, CDR2 FYNNEI, per germline. The CDR3 length is 13 residues. The CDR3 loop is CASSGEGRDEQFF. CDR3 DNA sequence: TGTGCCAGCAGTGGCGAGGGAAGGGATGAGCAGTTCTTC.

CDR3 nucleotides: TGCAGCGTTGTGTACTACTCTGGAAACACCATATATTTT. Translating gives CSVVYYSGNTIYF. The rearrangement links TRBV29-1 to TRBJ1-3; no firm D call. The CDR3 runs to 13 residues. CDR1 is SQVTM, CDR2 ANQGSEA, per germline. V lost 4 bases and J 0 bases, leaving 7 bases between the germline ends. Supplemented by reference TRBV29-1 and TRBJ1-3, the full variable domain reads SAVISQKPSRDICQRGTSLTIQCQVDSQVTMMFWYRQQPGQSLTLIATANQGSEATYESGFVIDKFPISRPNLTFSTLTVSNMSPEDSSIYLCSVVYYSGNTIYFGEGSWLTVV.

This clone was picked up one time. Other nucleotide sequences in the sample specify the same CDR3. The chain is built from TRBV10-3 and TRBJ1-6; TRBD1 matches at 9 bases. Germline V gene lookup returns CDR1 ENHRY and CDR2 SYGVKD. This CDR3 region has 16 residues. V trimming: 0 bases; J trimming: 9 bases; junction bases outside the gene matches: 6. In nucleotides, the CDR3 is TGTGCCATCAGTGAGTCGATGGGACAGGGTGGTTCACCCCTCCACTTT. Translated, it gives CAISESMGQGGSPLHF.

The rearrangement joins TRBV6-5 to TRBJ1-1; no clear D. Per germline, CDR1 MNHEY and CDR2 SVGAGI. The V end lost 5 bases, the J end lost 0 bases, and 13 bases lay between the germline ends. The CDR3 is 15 residues long. Here the CDR3 reads CASSPRTVVNTEAFF. In DNA form, the CDR3 reads TGTGCCAGCAGTCCCAGGACGGTGGTGAACACTGAAGCTTTCTTT.

The CDR3 protein is CASSYSTGAGNTIYF. The CDR3, as DNA: TGTGCCAGCAGTTACTCGACAGGGGCTGGAAACACCATATATTTT. This chain links TRBV6-5 with TRBJ1-3, with TRBD1 matching 8 bases. The germline CDR1 and CDR2 sequences are MNHEY and SVGAGI. The CDR3 sequence is 15 residues long. The ends lost 0 bases at V and 2 bases at J; junction bases unmatched: 0.

The chain couples TRBV6-5 to TRBJ2-2, with no clear D. This CDR3 has 14 residues. V lost 4 bases and J lost 5, with 11 bases in between. Germline CDR1 MNHEY, CDR2 SVGAGI. DNA of the CDR3: TGTGCCAGCAGTTCGGCCCTTGGAACCGGGGAGCTGTTTTTT. This translates into CASSSALGTGELFF.